In this sample, the clone carrying this TCR beta chain turned up a few times. The antigen remains unidentified. The CDR3 is 15 amino acids. V lost 3 bases and J lost 9; bases outside the gene matches: 5. In germline, CDR1 is SEHNR, CDR2 FQNEAQ (reference sequence). The data belong to a study of cytotoxic CD8 clonotypes in ibrutinib-treated CLL. Study findings and constraints: Contraction or stability on treatment characterized the public clonotypes, which were uncommon.

Here immunoSEQ multiplex PCR was the method, and the copy in TCRdb shows in-frame clones only, minus some. The repertoire holds about 36,000 clones, with 60% to 80% as singletons. This chain connects TRBV7-9 to TRBJ1-6; 10 bases are shared with TRBD1. The starting material was PBMCs, obtained at disease progression, from a patient treated with ibrutinib. The clonotype was recovered from a human donor with chronic lymphocytic leukemia. This CDR3 reads CASSFDRGRLSPLHF. The CDR3, as DNA: TGTGCCAGCAGCTTCGACAGGGGGCGTCTTTCACCCCTCCACTTT.